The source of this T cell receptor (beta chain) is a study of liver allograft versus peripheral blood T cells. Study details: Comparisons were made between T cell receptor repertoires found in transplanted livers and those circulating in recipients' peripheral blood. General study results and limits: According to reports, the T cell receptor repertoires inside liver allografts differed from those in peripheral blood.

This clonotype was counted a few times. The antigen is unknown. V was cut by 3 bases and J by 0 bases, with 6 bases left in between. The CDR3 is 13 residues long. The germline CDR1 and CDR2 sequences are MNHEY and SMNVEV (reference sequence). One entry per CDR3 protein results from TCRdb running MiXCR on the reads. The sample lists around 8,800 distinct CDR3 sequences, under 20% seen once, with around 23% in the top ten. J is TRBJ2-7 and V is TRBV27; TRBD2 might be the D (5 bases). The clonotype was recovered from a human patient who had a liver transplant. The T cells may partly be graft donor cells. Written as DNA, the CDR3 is TGTGCCAGCAGTTTGAGGGCCTCCTACGAGCAGTACTTC. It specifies CASSLRASYEQYF.